This is a list of T cell receptor beta chains from one sample in a study of shared clonotypes between healthy human individuals. The method was immunoSEQ multiplex PCR; TCRdb's version includes in-frame clones alone and lacks a portion of them. Of 1,400,000 or so clones in the sample, 98% were seen once. Sequencing was done on a sample of naive CD4+ T cells sorted from blood. Receptors originate from a man aged 30 to 39 in good health. CDR3s include the opening cysteine and the closing phenylalanine or tryptophan. Each record gives: D gene, V gene, J gene, CDR3 protein, CDR3 DNA. A D gene is named only where the DNA matches it firmly.

D gene: TRBD2; V gene: TRBV27; J gene: TRBJ2-5; CDR3 protein: CASSTPGLAGEETQYF; CDR3 DNA: TGTGCCAGCAGTACGCCGGGACTAGCGGGAGAAGAGACCCAGTACTTC
D gene: NA; V gene: TRBV30; J gene: TRBJ2-3; CDR3 protein: CAWSPGTDTQYF; CDR3 DNA: TGTGCCTGGAGTCCGGGCACAGATACGCAGTATTTT
D gene: NA; V gene: TRBV7-8; J gene: TRBJ2-1; CDR3 protein: CASSKTGTRNNEQFF; CDR3 DNA: TGTGCCAGCAGCAAAACCGGGACTCGGAACAATGAGCAGTTCTTC
D gene: TRBD2; V gene: TRBV4-1; J gene: TRBJ2-1; CDR3 protein: CASSPKILGLAGDAWQFF; CDR3 DNA: TGCGCCAGCAGCCCTAAAATCCTGGGACTAGCGGGAGATGCTTGGCAGTTCTTC
D gene: TRBD1; V gene: TRBV2; J gene: TRBJ2-4; CDR3 protein: CASSVTGAIKNIQYF; CDR3 DNA: TGTGCCAGCAGTGTAACAGGGGCCATAAAAAACATTCAGTACTTC
D gene: NA; V gene: TRBV28; J gene: TRBJ1-4; CDR3 protein: CASSPQTRRGEKLFF; CDR3 DNA: TGTGCCAGCAGTCCACAAACCCGACGAGGTGAAAAACTGTTTTTT
D gene: TRBD2; V gene: TRBV10-3; J gene: TRBJ2-3; CDR3 protein: CAIRLLAGSTDTQYF; CDR3 DNA: TGTGCCATCAGGCTCCTAGCGGGTAGCACAGATACGCAGTATTTT
D gene: TRBD1; V gene: TRBV19; J gene: TRBJ1-1; CDR3 protein: CASSTRDRGIGTEAFF; CDR3 DNA: TGTGCCAGTAGTACTCGCGACAGGGGCATAGGCACTGAAGCTTTCTTT
D gene: NA; V gene: TRBV15; J gene: TRBJ1-1; CDR3 protein: CATSRDAQGDTEAFF; CDR3 DNA: TGTGCCACCAGCAGAGATGCTCAGGGAGACACTGAAGCTTTCTTT
D gene: NA; V gene: TRBV6-1; J gene: TRBJ2-1; CDR3 protein: CASSDWDEQFF; CDR3 DNA: TGTGCCAGCAGTGACTGGGATGAGCAGTTCTTC